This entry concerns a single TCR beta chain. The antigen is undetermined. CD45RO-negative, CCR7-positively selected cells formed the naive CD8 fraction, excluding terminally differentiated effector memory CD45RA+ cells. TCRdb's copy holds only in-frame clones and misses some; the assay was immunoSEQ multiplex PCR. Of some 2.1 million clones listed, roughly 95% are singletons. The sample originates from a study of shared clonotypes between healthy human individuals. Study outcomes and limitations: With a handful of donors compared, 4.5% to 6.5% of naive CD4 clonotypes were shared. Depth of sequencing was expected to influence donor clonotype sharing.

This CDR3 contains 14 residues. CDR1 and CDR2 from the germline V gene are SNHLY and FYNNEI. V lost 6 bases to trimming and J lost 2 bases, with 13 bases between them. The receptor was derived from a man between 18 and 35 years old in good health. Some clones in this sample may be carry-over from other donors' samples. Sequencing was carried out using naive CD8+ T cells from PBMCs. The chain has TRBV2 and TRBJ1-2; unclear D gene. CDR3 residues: CASRTLRENYGYTF. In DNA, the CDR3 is TGTGCCAGCAGGACCCTCCGGGAGAACTATGGCTACACCTTC.